These 29 T cell receptor beta chains share one sample of origin, sequenced in a study of blood T cell repertoires in COVID-19. Measured with immunoSEQ multiplex PCR; TCRdb has only the in-frame clones, and not every one. The sample has over 300,000 clones, around 91% seen once. Sequencing was performed on peripheral blood. The receptors come from a young man with active or convalescent COVID-19.

V is TRBV27 and J is TRBJ2-1, with D tentatively TRBD1 (7 bases). This CDR3 is built from 15 residues. V was cut by 2 bases and J by 6 bases, with 14 bases left in between. Germline V CDR1 and CDR2: MNHEY, SMNVEV (reference sequence). CDR3 sequence reads: CASSLQGGWINEQFF. The CDR3 DNA sequence: TGTGCCAGCAGTTTACAGGGGGGTTGGATCAATGAGCAGTTCTTC.

The V call is TRBV7-3, the J call TRBJ1-6; 7 positions match TRBD1. The CDR3 covers 14 residues. Germline trimming cut 2 bases from V and 6 bases from J; bases unmatched to any gene: 1. In germline, CDR1 is SGHTA, CDR2 FQGTGA. CDR3 loop: CASSLAGGNSPLHF. In nucleotides, the CDR3 is TGTGCCAGCAGCTTAGCAGGGGGTAATTCACCCCTCCACTTT.

In its sample, this clone was seen many times. The chain carries TRBV25-1 and TRBJ2-1, with TRBD1 as a possible D gene (5 bases). The germline V gene has CDR1 MGHDK and CDR2 SYGVNS. This CDR3 is built from 15 residues. V lost 3 bases, J lost 7 bases, and 16 bases lay in between. CDR3 in amino acids: CASSEPRQGVNEQFF. As DNA, the CDR3 is TGTGCCAGCAGTGAGCCCCGGCAGGGTGTAAATGAGCAGTTCTTC. Drawing the rest from reference TRBV25-1 and TRBJ2-1, the complete variable domain is EADIYQTPRYLVIGTGKKITLECSQTMGHDKMYWYQQDPGMELHLIHYSYGVNSTEKGDLSSESTVSRIRTEHFPLTLESARPSHTSQYLCASSEPRQGVNEQFFGPGTRLTVL.

This rearrangement joins TRBV20-1 to TRBJ1-6; D perhaps matches TRBD1 (6 bases). This CDR3 contains 13 residues. Deletions cut 3 bases from V and 6 bases from J, with 9 bases between. Germline CDR1 reads DFQATT; CDR2 reads SNEGSKA (reference sequence). As DNA, the CDR3 is TGCAGTGCTAGTGTCAGGGGTAATTCACCCCTCCACTTT. It specifies CSASVRGNSPLHF.

The chain joins TRBV7-8 to TRBJ2-3, with 14 bases that match TRBD2. Looked up from germline, CDR1 is SGHVS and CDR2 is FQNEAQ. The CDR3 has 18 amino acids. The junction had 6 bases not matched to a gene; V was cut back by 4 bases and J by 0 bases. The CDR3 loop is CASSSGTSGGSSTDTQYF. In DNA form, the CDR3 reads TGTGCCAGCAGCTCCGGGACTAGCGGGGGTTCTAGCACAGATACGCAGTATTTT.

The chain has TRBV19 and TRBJ2-3; the match to TRBD2 covers 7 bases. Germline V gene data show CDR1 as LNHDA and CDR2 as SQIVND (reference sequence). V gave up 3 bases and J gave up 0 bases; unmatched junction bases: 15. This CDR3 region has 19 residues. The chain's CDR3 is CASSIFASSGGTSTDTQYF. The CDR3 coding sequence is TGTGCCAGTAGTATTTTCGCCTCATCGGGGGGAACTAGCACAGATACGCAGTATTTT.

The chain uses TRBV6-1 and TRBJ1-2, with D possibly matching TRBD1 (5 bases). V shed 3 bases and J shed 0 bases, with 8 bases lying between them. The CDR3 extends over 14 amino acids. Per the germline V gene, CDR1 is MNHNS and CDR2 is SASEGT. The CDR3 here is CASSDWGPNYGYTF. DNA for the CDR3: TGTGCCAGCAGTGATTGGGGCCCTAACTATGGCTACACCTTC.

This sequence joins TRBV10-3 and TRBJ2-7; 7 positions match TRBD1. CDR3 length: 16 residues. Trimming took 0 bases from V and 0 from J; bases not matched to a gene: 5. Germline V gives CDR1 ENHRY, CDR2 SYGVKD. CDR3 DNA: TGTGCCATCAGTGAGTCGACGTCAGGGGGCTCCTACGAGCAGTACTTC. Protein sequence: CAISESTSGGSYEQYF.

In its sample, this clone was seen once. The CDR3 reads CASSLGQGPKGMNTEAFF. CDR3 bases: TGTGCCAGCAGCCTTGGACAGGGGCCAAAAGGGATGAACACTGAAGCTTTCTTT. The rearrangement joins TRBV5-8 to TRBJ1-1; 9 bases map to TRBD1. The germline CDR1 and CDR2 sequences are SGHTS and YDEGEE. The CDR3 contains 18 residues. The V segment lost 4 bases and the J segment 0 bases; nucleotides outside the gene matches: 13.

This chain joins TRBV9 and TRBJ2-3; TRBD2 matches at 15 bases. V lost 2 bases, J lost 7 bases, and 5 bases stayed unmatched. CDR3 length: 16 residues. Germline lookup yields CDR1 SGDLS and CDR2 YYNGEE. The CDR3 is CASSVRTSGGANTQYF. In nucleotides, the CDR3 is TGTGCCAGCAGCGTTCGGACTAGCGGGGGGGCTAATACGCAGTATTTT.

This chain connects TRBV29-1 to TRBJ2-1, with 8 positions matching TRBD2. The V gene's germline CDR1 is SQVTM and CDR2 ANQGSEA. V shed 6 bases and J 2 bases; nucleotides not matched to a gene: 6. This CDR3 has 14 amino acids. Here the CDR3 reads CSVQAGDAYNEQFF. The CDR3 DNA sequence: TGCAGCGTACAAGCGGGGGATGCCTACAATGAGCAGTTCTTC.

J is TRBJ1-1 and V is TRBV18, with D perhaps matching TRBD1 (6 bases). The germline CDR1 and CDR2 sequences are KGHSH and LQKENI. Trimming pared 6 bases from V and 1 base from J, leaving 12 bases between. CDR3 length: 14 residues. CDR3 sequence reads: CASSLIGGNTEAFF. CDR3 nucleotide sequence: TGTGCCAGCTCGCTCATAGGGGGGAACACTGAAGCTTTCTTT.

This chain uses TRBV11-2 with TRBJ2-3; weak D call: TRBD2 (6 bases). The CDR3 consists of 15 residues. CDR1 and CDR2 from the germline V gene are SGHAT and FQNNGV. The V end was cut by 5 bases, the J end by 2 bases, with 14 bases between. DNA of the CDR3: TGTGCCAGCAGCGTTAGCGGACCCGCCACAGATACGCAGTATTTT. Translation gives CASSVSGPATDTQYF.

There are a few counts of this clone. The chain uses TRBV4-3 and TRBJ2-7, with TRBD1 as a possible D gene (5 bases). The CDR3 consists of 15 residues. Germline assignment: CDR1 LGHNA and CDR2 YSLEER. With 0 bases removed from V and 3 bases from J, the gap between germline ends came to 12 bases. The chain's CDR3 is CASSQDSQGVYEQYF. DNA of the CDR3: TGCGCCAGCAGCCAAGATTCCCAGGGCGTCTACGAGCAGTACTTC.

The chain has TRBV6-4 and TRBJ1-6; 9 nucleotides line up with TRBD1. CDR3 length equals 14 residues. The germline CDR1 and CDR2 sequences are MRHNA and SNTAGT. Germline trimming cut 6 bases from V and 7 bases from J; bases unmatched to any gene: 4. The CDR3, as DNA: TGTGCCAGCAGGGAGACAGGGGGAAATTCACCCCTCCACTTT. It specifies CASRETGGNSPLHF.

The chain has TRBV7-2 and TRBJ2-3; 9 bases are shared with TRBD2. Germline lookup yields CDR1 SGHTA and CDR2 FQGNSA. V trimming: 1 base; J trimming: 3 bases; junction bases outside the gene matches: 8. The CDR3 is 17 amino acids. The CDR3 region is CASSLGLAGRGTDTQYF. In DNA form, the CDR3 reads TGTGCCAGCAGCTTAGGGCTAGCGGGGAGGGGGACAGATACGCAGTATTTT.

This chain joins TRBV28 and TRBJ2-3, with a tentative D call TRBD2 (6 bases). The CDR3 has 16 residues. The germline V gene has CDR1 MDHEN and CDR2 SYDVKM. Trimming shortened V by 10 bases and J by 1 base, and 21 bases separated the two germline ends. The CDR3 reads CATLGSGLRGTDTQYF. The CDR3 bases are TGTGCCACCCTAGGGAGCGGGTTGCGGGGCACAGATACGCAGTATTTT. Based on the CDR3 plus reference TRBV28 and TRBJ2-3, the full variable domain is DVKVTQSSRYLVKRTGEKVFLECVQDMDHENMFWYRQDPGLGLRLIYFSYDVKMKEKGDIPEGYSVSREKKERFSLILESASTNQTSMYLCATLGSGLRGTDTQYFGPGTRLTVL.

The J gene is TRBJ2-3, the V gene TRBV3-1 (or the pseudogene TRBV3-2); 10 bases map to TRBD1. Trimming cost V 1 base and J 2 bases; bases outside gene matches: 0. This CDR3 region has 15 residues. The germline V gene encodes CDR1 LGHDT and CDR2 YNNKEL (reference sequence). The CDR3 sequence is CASSQGQGATDTQYF. The CDR3 nucleotides read TGTGCCAGCAGCCAAGGACAGGGGGCCACAGATACGCAGTATTTT.

The chain links TRBV6-1 to TRBJ1-1; possibly TRBD1 for D (6 bases). Trimming took off 2 bases at V and 0 bases at J, with 16 bases between the two ends. The CDR3 consists of 17 residues. The V gene's germline CDR1 is MNHNS and CDR2 SASEGT. DNA for the CDR3: TGTGCCAGCAGTGAAAGTTTCGGGGGGCACATGAACACTGAAGCTTTCTTT. Protein: CASSESFGGHMNTEAFF.

The V and J genes are TRBV5-3 and TRBJ1-3; D not resolved. TRBV5-3 is marked as an open reading frame, function uncertain. Between the trimmed V and J ends, which lost 3 bases and 4 bases, there was a span of 20 bases. The length of the CDR3 is 17 residues. This chain's CDR3 is CARSYKRAFYYGNTIYF. CDR3 bases: TGTGCCAGAAGCTATAAGAGGGCTTTTTATTACGGAAACACCATATATTTT.

The table lists this clone with a few counts. The chain combines TRBV6-5 with TRBJ1-1, with D possibly TRBD1 on 5 matching bases. The CDR3 is made up of 14 amino acids. From germline, CDR1 is MNHEY and CDR2 SVGAGI. V was clipped by 8 bases and J by 7 bases, with 20 bases between them. CDR3 coding DNA: TGTGCCAGCCGTACCAGGGCGTTGGACGGTGAAGCTTTCTTT. Translating it yields CASRTRALDGEAFF.

The chain employs TRBV18 and TRBJ2-7; a possible D gene is TRBD1 (6 bases). V dropped 2 bases and J dropped 2 bases, with 16 bases sitting between them. CDR1 KGHSH and CDR2 LQKENI come from the germline V gene. CDR3 size: 16 residues. The CDR3 DNA sequence: TGTGCCAGCTCACCATTACTTGGGGGCCCGCCCTACGAGCAGTACTTC. Its translation is CASSPLLGGPPYEQYF.

The chain couples TRBV2 to TRBJ1-2; 10 bases map to TRBD1. Germline V CDR1 and CDR2: SNHLY, FYNNEI. The CDR3 loop spans 16 amino acids. V shed 8 bases and J 7 bases; nucleotides not matched to a gene: 16. The CDR3: CASQMTGGRVGGGYTF. CDR3 nucleotides: TGTGCCAGCCAAATGACAGGGGGCAGGGTCGGTGGTGGCTACACCTTC.

In this sample, this clone turned up once. V is TRBV5-8 and J is TRBJ2-3; TRBD2 is a possible D gene (5 bases). V shed 4 bases and J shed 2 bases, with 14 bases lying between them. The CDR3 length is 15 residues. Germline values: CDR1 SGHTS, CDR2 YDEGEE. The CDR3 is CASSQRTANTDTQYF. As DNA, the CDR3 is TGTGCCAGCAGCCAACGGACTGCCAACACAGATACGCAGTATTTT. The variable domain in full, completed from reference TRBV5-8 and TRBJ2-3, reads EAGVTQSPTHLIKTRGQQATLRCSPISGHTSVYWYQQALGLGLQFLLWYDEGEERNRGNFPPRFSGRQFPNYSSELNVNALELEDSALYLCASSQRTANTDTQYFGPGTRLTVL.

J is TRBJ2-7 and V is TRBV27, with 8 bases identical to TRBD1. Looked up from germline, CDR1 is MNHEY and CDR2 is SMNVEV (reference sequence). CDR3 length: 14 residues. The V segment lost 4 bases and the J segment 6 bases; nucleotides outside the gene matches: 8. CDR3 loop: CASSSLDRVAEQYF. In nucleotides, the CDR3 is TGTGCCAGCAGTTCCTTGGACAGGGTGGCCGAGCAGTACTTC.

In DNA form, the CDR3 reads TGTGCCAGCAGCTTAGCCGGCAGCGAGTCATCACCCCTCCACTTT. Amino acids: CASSLAGSESSPLHF. The rearrangement joins TRBV7-6 to TRBJ1-6; D ambiguous. Germline V gene sequence: CDR1 SGHVS, CDR2 FNYEAQ. CDR3 length: 15 residues. The V end was cut by 0 bases, the J end by 10 bases, with 13 bases between.

This chain links TRBV27 with TRBJ2-7; 8 bases line up with TRBD1. With V trimmed by 5 bases and J by 0 bases, 3 bases remained unmatched. The CDR3 is 14 amino acids. Germline V CDR1 and CDR2: MNHEY, SMNVEV (reference sequence). CDR3 in DNA: TGTGCCAGCAGTGCCAGGGGGCTCTCCTACGAGCAGTACTTC. This encodes CASSARGLSYEQYF.

The rearrangement uses TRBV6-5 and TRBJ2-7, with D perhaps matching TRBD2 (6 bases). Trimming removed 0 bases from V and 6 bases from J, with 9 bases in between. The CDR3 covers 13 residues. Germline-derived CDR1 and CDR2 are MNHEY and SVGAGI. The CDR3 protein is CASSYSWEVEQYF. CDR3 bases: TGTGCCAGCAGTTACTCGTGGGAGGTCGAGCAGTACTTC.

The chain has TRBV15 and TRBJ2-2; no clear D. Trimming stripped 5 bases from V and 5 bases from J, with 15 bases between. Germline V gene data show CDR1 as LNHNV and CDR2 as YYDKDF (reference sequence). This CDR3 comprises 15 residues. Here the CDR3 reads CATSYLAPWTGELFF. The DNA for the CDR3 is TGTGCCACCAGCTATCTGGCCCCGTGGACCGGGGAGCTGTTTTTT.